This T cell receptor beta chain was profiled in a study of cytomegalovirus exposure and HLA in healthy donors. Study-wide background: The 130 or so validation repertoires and the roughly 680 first-cohort repertoires shared a platform, a later analysis reported.

The data were produced by immunoSEQ multiplex PCR, yet TCRdb's version contains in-frame clones alone and is incomplete. Here the sample spans 150,000 to 160,000 clones, 86% being singletons. Looked up from germline, CDR1 is SGHRS and CDR2 is YFSETQ. CDR3 length equals 15 residues. With 4 bases clipped from V and 8 bases from J, the junction kept 11 bases outside the gene matches. The receptor comes from a human donor in good health. Sequenced input: PBMCs. The V call is TRBV5-1, the J call TRBJ2-1; 8 bases are a match to TRBD2. CDR3 DNA sequence: TGCGCCAGCAGCCCGGGACTAGTATTTAAACATGAGCAGTTCTTC. It is translated as CASSPGLVFKHEQFF.